Listed below are T cell receptor beta chains from one sample, sequenced in a study of blood T cell repertoires in COVID-19. Using immunoSEQ multiplex PCR, the repertoire was profiled, and TCRdb retains in-frame clones only, with some absent. The sample has approximately 250,000 clones; roughly 90% are singletons. Sample: peripheral blood. Every receptor here comes from a woman aged 65 to 85 with COVID-19, enrolled during active disease. Both conserved end residues are part of each CDR3. D genes are given only for firm matches. Expanded clones get a size class; other rows say once, few or many, or leave the size out.

d_call	clone_size	j_call	v_call	cdr3_length	cdr3_aa	cdr3_nt
-	-	TRBJ2-1	TRBV3-1/TRBV3-2	16	CASSQAGTGPYNEQFF	TGTGCCAGCAGCCAGGCCGGGACTGGCCCCTACAATGAGCAGTTCTTC
-	-	TRBJ2-3	TRBV6-6	15	CASSYRVLGIDTQYF	TGTGCCAGCAGTTACAGAGTCCTCGGGATTGATACGCAGTATTTT
TRBD1	-	TRBJ2-1	TRBV7-3	15	CASSPGTGVYNEQFF	TGTGCCAGCAGCCCCGGGACAGGGGTCTACAATGAGCAGTTCTTC
-	-	TRBJ2-7	TRBV9	14	CASSPDPTSYEQYF	TGTGCCAGCAGCCCAGACCCGACATCATACGAGCAGTACTTC
-	-	TRBJ1-1	TRBV7-2	15	CASSLKMFMNTEAFF	TGTGCCAGCAGCTTAAAAATGTTCATGAACACTGAAGCTTTCTTT
TRBD1	-	TRBJ2-3	TRBV2	14	CASSRGQGTDTQYF	TGTGCCAGCAGTAGGGGACAGGGCACAGATACGCAGTATTTT
-	-	TRBJ2-6	TRBV19	15	CASRRQGYGANVLTF	TGTGCCAGTCGCCGTCAGGGGTATGGGGCCAACGTCCTGACTTTC
-	-	TRBJ1-3	TRBV12-3/TRBV12-4	13	CASSQARGNTIYF	TGTGCCAGCAGCCAAGCCCGAGGAAACACCATATATTTT
TRBD1	once	TRBJ2-5	TRBV10-3	17	CAISGGPGQGAEETQYF	TGTGCCATCAGTGGGGGCCCGGGACAGGGGGCGGAGGAGACCCAGTACTTC
TRBD1	-	TRBJ1-2	TRBV12-5	14	CASATGTGGYGYTF	TGTGCTAGTGCCACCGGGACAGGGGGGTATGGCTACACCTTC
TRBD1	-	TRBJ1-2	TRBV6-1	17	CASSGVRQGSTVYGYTF	TGTGCCAGCAGTGGTGTACGACAGGGCAGTACTGTCTATGGCTACACCTTC
TRBD2	-	TRBJ2-3	TRBV11-3	14	CASSLTLAGDPQYF	TGTGCCAGCAGCCTAACCCTAGCGGGGGACCCGCAGTATTTT
TRBD2	-	TRBJ2-4	TRBV28	16	CASSLTSGGARSIQYF	TGTGCCAGCAGTTTGACTAGCGGGGGGGCTCGTAGCATTCAGTACTTC
-	-	TRBJ1-1	TRBV25-1	14	CASSGLGRNTEAFF	TGTGCCAGCAGTGGCTTGGGCAGGAACACTGAAGCTTTCTTT
-	-	TRBJ2-2	TRBV11-2	16	CASSLESAVNTGELFF	TGTGCCAGCAGCTTAGAATCAGCGGTGAACACCGGGGAGCTGTTTTTT
TRBD1	-	TRBJ2-4	TRBV7-2	16	CASSILPGTGPNIQYF	TGTGCCAGCAGCATCCTACCCGGGACAGGACCGAACATTCAGTACTTC
TRBD2	-	TRBJ2-1	TRBV28	11	CASSRGVWQFF	TGTGCCAGCAGCCGGGGGGTCTGGCAGTTCTTC
-	-	TRBJ2-2	TRBV11-3	17	CASSLGRTGTNTGELFF	TGTGCCAGCAGCTTAGGGAGGACCGGTACGAACACCGGGGAGCTGTTTTTT
TRBD1	-	TRBJ2-7	TRBV2	15	CASKGPGTGAYEQYF	TGTGCCAGCAAGGGGCCCGGGACAGGGGCCTACGAGCAGTACTTC
-	-	TRBJ2-7	TRBV6-1	13	CASLGGSTYEQYF	TGTGCCAGCCTTGGGGGGTCTACCTACGAGCAGTACTTC
-	-	TRBJ2-1	TRBV5-1	16	CASSPTGTRYNNEQFF	TGCGCCAGCAGCCCTACCGGGACACGTTACAACAATGAGCAGTTCTTC
TRBD1	-	TRBJ1-1	TRBV18	14	CASSPQGANTEAFF	TGTGCCAGCTCACCACAGGGGGCCAACACTGAAGCTTTCTTT
-	-	TRBJ2-2	TRBV19	14	CASSPQANTGELFF	TGTGCCAGTAGCCCCCAGGCGAACACCGGGGAGCTGTTTTTT
-	-	TRBJ1-1	TRBV10-3	12	CAISGAWTEAFF	TGTGCCATCAGCGGTGCGTGGACTGAAGCTTTCTTT
-	few	TRBJ1-1	TRBV5-1	11	CASSEGTEAFF	TGCGCCAGCAGCGAGGGCACTGAAGCTTTCTTT
TRBD1	-	TRBJ1-6	TRBV27	17	CASTPRGRGPDNSPLHF	TGTGCCAGCACCCCTAGGGGCAGGGGGCCTGATAATTCACCCCTCCACTTT
-	-	TRBJ1-3	TRBV11-2	14	CASSLGPLEDTIYF	TGTGCCAGCAGCTTAGGTCCGTTAGAGGACACCATATATTTT
-	-	TRBJ1-6	TRBV9	12	CASSDRNSPLHF	TGTGCCAGCAGCGATCGTAATTCACCCCTCCACTTT
-	few	TRBJ1-5	TRBV4-1	13	CASSQRGDQPQHF	TGCGCCAGCAGCCAGAGAGGCGATCAGCCCCAGCATTTT
-	-	TRBJ2-1	TRBV19	12	CASSRTGDVEFF	TGTGCCAGTAGTAGAACAGGCGACGTAGAGTTCTTC
TRBD1	-	TRBJ2-1	TRBV25-1	16	CASSESGQVSYNEQFF	TGTGCCAGCAGTGAATCGGGACAGGTATCCTACAATGAGCAGTTCTTC
-	-	TRBJ2-1	TRBV21-1	17	CASSKVCGGIGCHEQFF	TGTGCCAGCAGCAAAGTTTGCGGGGGAATAGGTTGCCATGAGCAGTTCTTC
TRBD1	-	TRBJ2-2	TRBV18	15	CASSPGDSNTGELFF	TGTGCCAGCTCACCAGGGGACAGTAACACCGGGGAGCTGTTTTTT
TRBD1	-	TRBJ1-2	TRBV2	14	CASTLDRGAYGYTF	TGTGCCAGCACCTTGGACAGGGGGGCCTATGGCTACACCTTC
-	-	TRBJ2-7	TRBV2	14	CASSEAPGRGEQYF	TGTGCCAGCAGTGAGGCACCCGGCAGAGGGGAGCAGTACTTC
TRBD1	-	TRBJ2-7	TRBV5-1	13	CASSSGQGREQYF	TGCGCCAGCAGTTCCGGACAGGGGCGGGAGCAGTACTTC
-	-	TRBJ2-4	TRBV19	14	CASSIAKEGNIQYF	TGTGCCAGTAGTATAGCGAAGGAGGGGAACATTCAGTACTTC
TRBD1	-	TRBJ2-3	TRBV6-1	17	CASSEIGGQGGTDTQYF	TGTGCCAGCAGTGAAATAGGAGGACAGGGCGGCACAGATACGCAGTATTTT
TRBD2	-	TRBJ2-3	TRBV6-4	15	CASSEGTSGTDTQYF	TGTGCCAGCAGTGAGGGGACTAGCGGCACAGATACGCAGTATTTT
-	-	TRBJ2-7	TRBV9	14	CASSVDYGSYEQYF	TGTGCCAGCAGCGTAGACTACGGTTCCTACGAGCAGTACTTC
TRBD2	-	TRBJ2-3	TRBV7-6	17	CASSYVLRLARDHTQYF	TGTGCCAGCAGCTATGTCCTGCGACTAGCACGTGATCATACGCAGTATTTT
TRBD1	once	TRBJ1-2	TRBV5-1	16	CASSFDWTGGDYGYTF	TGCGCCAGCAGCTTTGATTGGACAGGGGGCGATTATGGCTACACCTTC
-	-	TRBJ1-1	TRBV14	15	CASSQETWLNTEAFF	TGTGCCAGCAGCCAAGAAACCTGGCTGAACACTGAAGCTTTCTTT
-	-	TRBJ1-1	TRBV5-4	13	CASREQWGAEAFF	TGTGCCAGCAGGGAACAATGGGGGGCTGAAGCTTTCTTT
TRBD2	once	TRBJ2-1	TRBV18	15	CASSPRLAGDNEQFF	TGTGCCAGCTCACCTCGGCTAGCGGGGGACAATGAGCAGTTCTTC
-	-	TRBJ2-1	TRBV12-2	16	CASRLGSGLASDEQFF	TGTGCAAGTCGCTTAGGTTCGGGACTAGCTTCCGATGAGCAGTTCTTC
TRBD1	-	TRBJ2-2	TRBV5-8	12	CASSLWTGFMYF	TGTGCCAGCAGCCTCTGGACAGGGTTCATGTATTTT
-	-	TRBJ2-1	TRBV5-1	14	CASSFPGPYNEQFF	TGCGCCAGCAGCTTTCCGGGTCCCTACAATGAGCAGTTCTTC
TRBD1	-	TRBJ2-1	TRBV9	15	CASSSPDRSYNEQFF	TGTGCCAGCAGCTCGCCGGACAGGTCCTACAATGAGCAGTTCTTC